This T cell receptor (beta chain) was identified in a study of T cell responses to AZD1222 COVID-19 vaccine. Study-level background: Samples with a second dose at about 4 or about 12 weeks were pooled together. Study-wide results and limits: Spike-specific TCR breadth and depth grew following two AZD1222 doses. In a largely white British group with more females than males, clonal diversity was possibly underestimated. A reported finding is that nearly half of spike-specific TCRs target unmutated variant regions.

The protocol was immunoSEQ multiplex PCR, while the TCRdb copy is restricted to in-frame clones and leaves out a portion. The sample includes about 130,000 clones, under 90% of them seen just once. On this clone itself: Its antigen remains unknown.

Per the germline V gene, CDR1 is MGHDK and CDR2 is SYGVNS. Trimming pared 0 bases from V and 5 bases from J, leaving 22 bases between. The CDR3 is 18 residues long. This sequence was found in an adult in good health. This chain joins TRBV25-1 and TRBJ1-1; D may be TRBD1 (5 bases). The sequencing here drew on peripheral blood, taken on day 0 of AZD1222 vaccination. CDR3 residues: CASSEYGVSGTMGTEAFF. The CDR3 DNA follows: TGTGCCAGCAGTGAATATGGGGTCTCCGGGACCATGGGTACTGAAGCTTTCTTT.